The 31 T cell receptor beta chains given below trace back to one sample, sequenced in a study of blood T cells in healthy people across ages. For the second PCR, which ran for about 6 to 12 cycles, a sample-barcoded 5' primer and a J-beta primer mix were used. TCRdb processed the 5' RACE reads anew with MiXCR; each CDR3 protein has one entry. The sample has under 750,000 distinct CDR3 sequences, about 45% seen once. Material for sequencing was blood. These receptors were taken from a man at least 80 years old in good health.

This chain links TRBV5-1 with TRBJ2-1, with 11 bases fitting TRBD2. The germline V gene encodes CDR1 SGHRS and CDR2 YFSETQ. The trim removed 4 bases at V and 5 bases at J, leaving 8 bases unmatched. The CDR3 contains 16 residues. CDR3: CASSTLAGGRNNEQFF. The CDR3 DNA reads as TGCGCCAGCAGCACTTTAGCGGGAGGGCGAAACAATGAGCAGTTCTTC. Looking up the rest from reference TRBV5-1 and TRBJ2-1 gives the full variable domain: KAGVTQTPRYLIKTRGQQVTLSCSPISGHRSVSWYQQTPGQGLQFLFEYFSETQRNKGNFPGRFSGRQFSNSRSEMNVSTLELGDSALYLCASSTLAGGRNNEQFFGPGTRLTVL.

The DNA for the CDR3 is TGCAGGGCTCGAGGGGGCGACGAGCAGTACTTC. Amino acid sequence: CRARGGDEQYF. The V call is TRBV20-1, the J call TRBJ2-7; 7 positions agree with TRBD1. Germline-derived CDR1 and CDR2 are DFQATT and SNEGSKA (reference sequence). The CDR3 is 11 amino acids.

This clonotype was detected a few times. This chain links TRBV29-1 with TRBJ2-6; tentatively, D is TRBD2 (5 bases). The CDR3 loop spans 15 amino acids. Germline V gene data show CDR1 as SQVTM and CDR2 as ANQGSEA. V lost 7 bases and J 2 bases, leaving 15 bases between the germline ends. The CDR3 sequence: CSALPRGTGANVLTF. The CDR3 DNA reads TGCAGCGCCCTACCACGGGGTACTGGGGCCAACGTCCTGACTTTC. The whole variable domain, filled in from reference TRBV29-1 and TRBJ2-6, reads SAVISQKPSRDICQRGTSLTIQCQVDSQVTMMFWYRQQPGQSLTLIATANQGSEATYESGFVIDKFPISRPNLTFSTLTVSNMSPEDSSIYLCSALPRGTGANVLTFGAGSRLTVL.

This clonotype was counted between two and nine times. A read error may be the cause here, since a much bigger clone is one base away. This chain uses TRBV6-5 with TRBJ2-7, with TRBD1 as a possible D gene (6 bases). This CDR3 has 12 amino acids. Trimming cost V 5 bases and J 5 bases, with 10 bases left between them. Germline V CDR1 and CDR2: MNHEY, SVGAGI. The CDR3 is CASSNRVHEQYF. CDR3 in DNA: TGTGCCAGCAGTAACAGGGTCCACGAGCAGTACTTC.

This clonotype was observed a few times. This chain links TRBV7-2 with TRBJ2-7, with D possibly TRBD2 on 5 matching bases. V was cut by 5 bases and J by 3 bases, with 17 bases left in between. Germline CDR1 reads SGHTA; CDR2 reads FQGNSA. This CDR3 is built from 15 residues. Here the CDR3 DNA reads TGTGCCAGCAGCCGACCTTACCCGGGAAACTACGAGCAGTACTTC. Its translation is CASSRPYPGNYEQYF.

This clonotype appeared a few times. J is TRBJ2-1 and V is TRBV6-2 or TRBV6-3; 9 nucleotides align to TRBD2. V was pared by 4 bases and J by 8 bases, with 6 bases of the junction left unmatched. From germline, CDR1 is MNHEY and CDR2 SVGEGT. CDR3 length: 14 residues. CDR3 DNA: TGTGCCAGCAGTTTGCGCGGGAGGGCCCATGAGCAGTTCTTC. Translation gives CASSLRGRAHEQFF.

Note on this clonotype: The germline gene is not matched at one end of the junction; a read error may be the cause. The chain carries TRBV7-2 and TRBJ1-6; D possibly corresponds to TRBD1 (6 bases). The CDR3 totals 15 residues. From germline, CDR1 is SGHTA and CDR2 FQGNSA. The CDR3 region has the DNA TGTGCCAGCACCGCGACAGGAAGGGTGGGTTCACCCCCCCACTTT. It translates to CASTATGRVGSPPHF.

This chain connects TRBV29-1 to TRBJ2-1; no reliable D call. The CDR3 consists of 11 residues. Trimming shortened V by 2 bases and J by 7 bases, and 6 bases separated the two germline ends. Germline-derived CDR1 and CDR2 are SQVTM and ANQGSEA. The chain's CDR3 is CSVEMGNEQFF. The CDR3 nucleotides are TGCAGCGTTGAAATGGGGAATGAGCAGTTCTTC.

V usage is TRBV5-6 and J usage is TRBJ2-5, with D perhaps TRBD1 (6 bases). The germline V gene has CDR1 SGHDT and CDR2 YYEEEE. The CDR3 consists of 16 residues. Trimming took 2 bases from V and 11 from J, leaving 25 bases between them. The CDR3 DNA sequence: TGTGCCAGCAGCTTTCGCCCGCAGGGGATTACGAGTGAGCAGTACTTC. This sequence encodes CASSFRPQGITSEQYF.

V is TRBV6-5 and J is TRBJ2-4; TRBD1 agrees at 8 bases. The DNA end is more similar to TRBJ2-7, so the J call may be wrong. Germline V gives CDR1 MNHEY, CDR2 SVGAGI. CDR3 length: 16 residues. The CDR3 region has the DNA TGTGCCAGCAGTTACTCGTGGCAGGGGGCTACCTACGAGCAGTACTTC. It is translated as CASSYSWQGATYEQYF.

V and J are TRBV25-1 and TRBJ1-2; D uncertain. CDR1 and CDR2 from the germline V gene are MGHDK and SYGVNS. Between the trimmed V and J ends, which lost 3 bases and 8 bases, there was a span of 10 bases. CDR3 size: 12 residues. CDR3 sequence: CASSDPGRGYTF. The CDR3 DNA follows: TGTGCCAGCAGTGATCCTGGAAGGGGCTACACCTTC.

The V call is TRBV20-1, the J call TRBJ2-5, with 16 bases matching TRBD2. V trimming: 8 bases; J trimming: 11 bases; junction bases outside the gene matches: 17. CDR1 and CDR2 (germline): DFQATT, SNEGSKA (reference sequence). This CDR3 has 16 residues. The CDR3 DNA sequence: TGCAGTCCCGGGACTAGCGGGGGGGCCTTATCACAGATTCAGTACTTC. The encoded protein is CSPGTSGGALSQIQYF.

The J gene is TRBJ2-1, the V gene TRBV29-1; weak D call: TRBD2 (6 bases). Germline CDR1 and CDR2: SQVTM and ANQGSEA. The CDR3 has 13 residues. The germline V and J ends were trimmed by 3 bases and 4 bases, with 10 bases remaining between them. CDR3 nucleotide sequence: TGCAGCGTTGATGGAGGGCGGTACAATGAGCAGTTCTTC. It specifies CSVDGGRYNEQFF.

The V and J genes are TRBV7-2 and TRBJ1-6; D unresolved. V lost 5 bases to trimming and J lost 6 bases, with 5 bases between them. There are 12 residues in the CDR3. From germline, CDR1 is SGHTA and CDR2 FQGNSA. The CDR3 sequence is CASSHFNSPLHF. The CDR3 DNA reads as TGTGCCAGCAGCCATTTTAATTCACCCCTCCACTTT.

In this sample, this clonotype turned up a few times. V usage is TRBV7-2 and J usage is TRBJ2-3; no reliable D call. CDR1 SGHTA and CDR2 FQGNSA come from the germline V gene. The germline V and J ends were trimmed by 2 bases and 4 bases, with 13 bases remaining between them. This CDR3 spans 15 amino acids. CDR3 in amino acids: CASSLRIQGSDTQYF. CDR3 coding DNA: TGTGCCAGCAGCTTACGAATCCAAGGTTCAGATACGCAGTATTTT.

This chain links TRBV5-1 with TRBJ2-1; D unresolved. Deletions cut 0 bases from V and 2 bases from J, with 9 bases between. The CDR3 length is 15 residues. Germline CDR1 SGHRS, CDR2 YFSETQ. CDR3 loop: CASSLEQLAYNEQFF. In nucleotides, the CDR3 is TGCGCCAGCAGCTTGGAACAGCTGGCCTACAATGAGCAGTTCTTC. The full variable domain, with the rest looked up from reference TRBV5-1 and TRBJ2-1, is KAGVTQTPRYLIKTRGQQVTLSCSPISGHRSVSWYQQTPGQGLQFLFEYFSETQRNKGNFPGRFSGRQFSNSRSEMNVSTLELGDSALYLCASSLEQLAYNEQFFGPGTRLTVL.

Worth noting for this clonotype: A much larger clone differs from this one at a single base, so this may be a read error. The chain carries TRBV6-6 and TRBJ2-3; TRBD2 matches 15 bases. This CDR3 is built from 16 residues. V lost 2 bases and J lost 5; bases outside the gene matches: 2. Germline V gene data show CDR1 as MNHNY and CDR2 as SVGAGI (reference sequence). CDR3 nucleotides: TGTGCCAGCAGTTACGGGACTAGCGGGGGGTTAGATACGCAGTATTTT. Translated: CASSYGTSGGLDTQYF.

CDR3 loop: CASIRGPGTDTSRYEQYF. CDR3 bases: TGTGCCAGCATACGGGGCCCCGGGACAGACACCTCCCGCTACGAGCAGTACTTC. V gene TRBV4-2 combines with J gene TRBJ2-7; 7 positions match TRBD1. Germline trimming cut 7 bases from V and 3 bases from J; bases unmatched to any gene: 21. Per germline, CDR1 LGHNA and CDR2 YNFKEQ. The CDR3 consists of 18 residues.

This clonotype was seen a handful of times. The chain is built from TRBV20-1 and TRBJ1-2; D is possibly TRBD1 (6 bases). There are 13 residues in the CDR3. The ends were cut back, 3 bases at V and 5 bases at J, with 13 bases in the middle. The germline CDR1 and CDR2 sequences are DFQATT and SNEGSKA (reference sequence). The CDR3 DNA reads TGCAGTGCTAGGACAGGAGCAAGTTATGGCTACACCTTC. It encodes CSARTGASYGYTF.

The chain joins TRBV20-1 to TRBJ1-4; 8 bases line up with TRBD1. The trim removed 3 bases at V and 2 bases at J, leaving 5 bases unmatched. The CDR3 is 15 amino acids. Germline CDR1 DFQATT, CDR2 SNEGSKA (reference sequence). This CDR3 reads CSASPQGATNEKLFF. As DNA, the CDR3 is TGCAGTGCTAGCCCCCAGGGGGCCACTAATGAAAAACTGTTTTTT.

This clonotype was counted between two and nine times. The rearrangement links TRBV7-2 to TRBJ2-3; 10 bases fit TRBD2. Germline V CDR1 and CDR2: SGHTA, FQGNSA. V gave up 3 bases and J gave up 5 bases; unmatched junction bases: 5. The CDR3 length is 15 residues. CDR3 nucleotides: TGTGCCAGCAGCTTTAGCGGGGGGATAAGAGATACGCAGTATTTT. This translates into CASSFSGGIRDTQYF. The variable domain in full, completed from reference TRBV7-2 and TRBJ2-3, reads GAGVSQSPSNKVTEKGKDVELRCDPISGHTALYWYRQSLGQGLEFLIYFQGNSAPDKSGLPSDRFSAERTGGSVSTLTIQRTQQEDSAVYLCASSFSGGIRDTQYFGPGTRLTVL.

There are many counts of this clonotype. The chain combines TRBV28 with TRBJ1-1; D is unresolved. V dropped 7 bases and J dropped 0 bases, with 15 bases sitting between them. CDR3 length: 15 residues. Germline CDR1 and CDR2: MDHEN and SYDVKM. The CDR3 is CASNSVIQVNTEAFF. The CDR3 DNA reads TGTGCCAGCAATTCTGTCATTCAGGTGAACACTGAAGCTTTCTTT.

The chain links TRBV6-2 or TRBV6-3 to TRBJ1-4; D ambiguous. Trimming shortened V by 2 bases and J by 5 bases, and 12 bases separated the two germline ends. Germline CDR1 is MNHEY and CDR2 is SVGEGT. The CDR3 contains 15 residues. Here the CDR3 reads CASSYPGGINEKLFF. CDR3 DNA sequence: TGTGCCAGCAGTTACCCTGGAGGGATCAATGAAAAACTGTTTTTT.

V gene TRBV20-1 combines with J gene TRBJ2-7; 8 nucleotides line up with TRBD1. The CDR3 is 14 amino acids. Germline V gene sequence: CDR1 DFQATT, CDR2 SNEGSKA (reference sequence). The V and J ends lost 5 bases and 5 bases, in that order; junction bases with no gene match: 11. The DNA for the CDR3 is TGCAGTGCTCTTCGTACCGGGACAGGTAACGAGCAGTACTTC. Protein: CSALRTGTGNEQYF.

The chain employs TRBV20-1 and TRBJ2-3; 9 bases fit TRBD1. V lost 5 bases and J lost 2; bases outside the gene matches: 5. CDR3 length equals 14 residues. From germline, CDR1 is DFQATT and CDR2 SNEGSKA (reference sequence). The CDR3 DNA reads TGCAGTGCTGACAGGACAGGGGTCACAGATACGCAGTATTTT. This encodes CSADRTGVTDTQYF.

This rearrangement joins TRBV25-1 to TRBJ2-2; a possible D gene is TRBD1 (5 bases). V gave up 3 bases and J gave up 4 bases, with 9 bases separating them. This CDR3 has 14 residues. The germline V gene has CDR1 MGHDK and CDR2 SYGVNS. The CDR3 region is CASSDRGRTGELFF. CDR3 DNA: TGTGCCAGCAGTGATAGGGGCCGCACCGGGGAGCTGTTTTTT.

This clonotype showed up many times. The CDR3 loop reads CASSEWSDYSNQPQHF. As DNA, the CDR3 is TGTGCCAGCAGTGAATGGTCAGACTATAGCAATCAGCCCCAGCATTTT. This chain connects TRBV2 to TRBJ1-5; D unresolved. Germline V gene sequence: CDR1 SNHLY, CDR2 FYNNEI. V lost 2 bases and J lost 0, with 11 bases in between. The CDR3 spans 16 residues.

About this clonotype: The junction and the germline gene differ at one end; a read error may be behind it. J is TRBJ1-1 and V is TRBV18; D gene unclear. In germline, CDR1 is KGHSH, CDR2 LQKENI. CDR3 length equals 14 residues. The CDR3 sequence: CAGSPGLDNTEAFF. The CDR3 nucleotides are TGTGCCGGCTCCCCAGGATTGGATAACACTGAAGCTTTCTTT. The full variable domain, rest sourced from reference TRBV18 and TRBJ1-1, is NAGVMQNPRHLVRRRGQEARLRCSPMKGHSHVYWYRQLPEEGLKFMVYLQKENIIDESGMPKERFSAEFPKEGPSILRIQQVVRGDSAAYFCAGSPGLDNTEAFFGQGTRLTVV.

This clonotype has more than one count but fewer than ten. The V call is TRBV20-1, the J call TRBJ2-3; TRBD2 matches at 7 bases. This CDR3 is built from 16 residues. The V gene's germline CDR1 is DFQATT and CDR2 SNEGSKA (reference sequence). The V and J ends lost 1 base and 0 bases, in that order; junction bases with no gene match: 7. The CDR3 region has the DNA TGCAGTGCTAGAGGATTAGCCGGGGGGAGCACAGATACGCAGTATTTT. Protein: CSARGLAGGSTDTQYF.

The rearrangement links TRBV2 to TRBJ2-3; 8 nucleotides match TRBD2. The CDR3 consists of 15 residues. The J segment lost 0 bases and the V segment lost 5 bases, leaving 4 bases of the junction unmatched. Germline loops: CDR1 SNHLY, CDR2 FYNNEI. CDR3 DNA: TGTGCCAGCAGTTTAAGCGGGGGAAGCACAGATACGCAGTATTTT. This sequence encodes CASSLSGGSTDTQYF.

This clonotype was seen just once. CDR3 bases: TGCAGTGCCCAGCCGGGACGGGCTTCATCGGGCACTGAAGCTTTCTTT. Its translation is CSAQPGRASSGTEAFF. The chain carries TRBV20-1 and TRBJ1-1; D is possibly TRBD1 (5 bases). This CDR3 has 16 residues. Trimming took 6 bases from V and 4 from J, leaving 24 bases between them. Germline lookup yields CDR1 DFQATT and CDR2 SNEGSKA (reference sequence).